A selection of T cell receptor beta chains follows, all from one sample in a study of PD-L1 blockade in urothelial cancer. The table came from immunoSEQ multiplex PCR; TCRdb's copy has only in-frame clones and leaves some out. The sample holds over 70,000 clones; around 78% are singletons and the top ten take under 9.5%. The specimen was PBMCs, collected around atezolizumab (anti-PD-L1) treatment. These receptors originate from a man between 65 and 85 years old with urothelial cancer. CDR3s include the opening cysteine and the closing phenylalanine or tryptophan. A D gene is named only where the DNA matches it firmly. Not all rows give a size; the values are once, few, many and, for expanded clones, a class.

clone_size,v_call,j_call,d_call,cdr3_aa,cdr3_nt
medium-sized,TRBV5-6,TRBJ1-3,NA,CASSLTGGNTIYF,TGTGCCAGCAGCTTGACAGGAGGAAACACCATATATTTT
NA,TRBV5-5,TRBJ1-1,NA,CASSLVQGPAFF,TGTGCCAGCAGCTTGGTTCAGGGTCCCGCTTTCTTT
once,TRBV6-5,TRBJ1-4,TRBD1,CASTKTGQGNEKLFF,TGTGCCAGCACTAAAACGGGACAGGGGAATGAAAAACTGTTTTTT
NA,TRBV2,TRBJ1-1,NA,CASSGDRNTEAFF,TGTGCCAGCAGTGGCGACAGAAACACTGAAGCTTTCTTT
few,TRBV11-3,TRBJ2-7,NA,CASSWGGPYEQYF,TGTGCCAGCAGCTGGGGGGGGCCCTACGAGCAGTACTTC
once,TRBV5-1,TRBJ1-2,TRBD1,CASSSNDRGYYGYTF,TGCGCCAGCAGTTCGAATGACAGGGGGTATTATGGCTACACCTTC
NA,TRBV5-1,TRBJ2-2,NA,CASSFGGGEELFF,TGCGCCAGCAGCTTTGGAGGGGGCGAGGAGCTGTTTTTT
NA,TRBV27,TRBJ2-1,NA,CASSPSAGPDFLEQFF,TGTGCCAGCAGTCCCTCTGCGGGACCCGACTTTTTAGAGCAGTTCTTC
NA,TRBV4-1,TRBJ2-4,TRBD1,CASSQDPGTGTLIQYF,TGCGCCAGCAGCCAAGACCCCGGGACAGGCACCTTAATTCAGTACTTC
NA,TRBV5-5,TRBJ1-3,TRBD1,CASSLDGTGDRAGNTIYF,TGTGCCAGCAGCTTGGACGGGACAGGGGATAGGGCTGGAAACACCATATATTTT
NA,TRBV2,TRBJ2-1,TRBD2,CASRTGLAGPYNEQFF,TGTGCCAGCAGAACGGGACTAGCGGGCCCCTATAATGAGCAGTTCTTC
NA,TRBV5-1,TRBJ2-4,NA,CASSLHGVENIQYF,TGCGCCAGCAGCTTGCACGGGGTTGAAAACATTCAGTACTTC
NA,TRBV5-6,TRBJ1-1,TRBD1,CASSLTGDSEAFF,TGTGCCAGCAGCTTGACAGGGGATTCTGAAGCTTTCTTT
NA,TRBV29-1,TRBJ2-7,NA,CSTHLGGAEQYF,TGCAGCACTCATCTGGGAGGAGCCGAGCAGTACTTC
once,TRBV6-6,TRBJ2-5,TRBD1,CASSQGQGWGETQYF,TGTGCCAGCAGCCAGGGACAGGGCTGGGGTGAGACCCAGTACTTC
NA,TRBV19,TRBJ2-7,NA,CASSIGGQGLFDEQYF,TGTGCCAGTAGTATAGGTGGCCAGGGTTTGTTCGACGAGCAGTACTTC
once,TRBV2,TRBJ1-2,TRBD1,CASSTGTGNYGYTF,TGTGCCAGCAGTACCGGGACAGGGAACTATGGCTACACCTTC
NA,TRBV4-2,TRBJ2-7,NA,CASSQDPSDEQYF,TGTGCCAGCAGCCAGGACCCTAGCGACGAGCAGTACTTC
NA,TRBV7-9,TRBJ2-2,TRBD1,CASSWGTGGPGELFF,TGTGCCAGCAGTTGGGGGACAGGGGGCCCCGGGGAGCTGTTTTTT
NA,TRBV7-2,TRBJ2-7,TRBD1,CASSRRTGVYEQYF,TGTGCCAGCAGCCGCAGGACAGGGGTCTACGAGCAGTACTTC
once,TRBV19,TRBJ1-2,NA,CASSSHTGSNYGYTF,TGTGCCAGTAGTTCCCACACGGGATCCAACTATGGCTACACCTTC
once,TRBV30,TRBJ1-4,NA,CAWSVQGGEKLFF,TGTGCCTGGAGTGTACAAGGGGGTGAAAAACTGTTTTTT